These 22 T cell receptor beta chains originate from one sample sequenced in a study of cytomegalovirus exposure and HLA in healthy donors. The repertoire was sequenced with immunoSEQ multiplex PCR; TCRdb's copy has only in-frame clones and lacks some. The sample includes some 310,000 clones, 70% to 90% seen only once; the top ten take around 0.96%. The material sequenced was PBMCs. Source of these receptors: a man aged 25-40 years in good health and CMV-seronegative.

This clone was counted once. As DNA, the CDR3 is TGTGCGGGACAGGGGGCAATTGGCTACACCTTC. Its protein is CAGQGAIGYTF. J is TRBJ1-2 and V is TRBV6-1; TRBD1 agrees at 12 bases. The CDR3 has 11 residues. The germline gives CDR1 MNHNS, CDR2 SASEGT.

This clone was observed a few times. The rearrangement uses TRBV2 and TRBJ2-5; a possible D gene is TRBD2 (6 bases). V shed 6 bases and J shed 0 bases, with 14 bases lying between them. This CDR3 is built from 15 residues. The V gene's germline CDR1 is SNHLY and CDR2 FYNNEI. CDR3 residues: CASRATAGYQETQYF. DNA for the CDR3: TGTGCCAGCAGAGCGACGGCGGGGTACCAAGAGACCCAGTACTTC. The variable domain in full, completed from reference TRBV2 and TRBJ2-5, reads EPEVTQTPSHQVTQMGQEVILRCVPISNHLYFYWYRQILGQKVEFLVSFYNNEISEKSEIFDDQFSVERPDGSNFTLKIRSTKLEDSAMYFCASRATAGYQETQYFGPGTRLLVL.

For the CDR3, the DNA is TGTGCCAGCAGCCAATTCAGACAGGGGAGAGTTTCCTACGAGCAGTACTTC. Translation gives CASSQFRQGRVSYEQYF. The genes are TRBV13 and TRBJ2-7; 8 bases align to TRBD1. Germline V gene sequence: CDR1 PRHDT, CDR2 FYEKMQ (reference sequence). This CDR3 is built from 17 residues. The junction had 13 bases not matched to a gene; V was cut back by 5 bases and J by 1 base. The entire variable domain, with the rest obtained from reference TRBV13 and TRBJ2-7, is as follows: AAGVIQSPRHLIKEKRETATLKCYPIPRHDTVYWYQQGPGQDPQFLISFYEKMQSDKGSIPDRFSAQQFSDYHSELNMSSLELGDSALYFCASSQFRQGRVSYEQYFGPGTRLTVT.

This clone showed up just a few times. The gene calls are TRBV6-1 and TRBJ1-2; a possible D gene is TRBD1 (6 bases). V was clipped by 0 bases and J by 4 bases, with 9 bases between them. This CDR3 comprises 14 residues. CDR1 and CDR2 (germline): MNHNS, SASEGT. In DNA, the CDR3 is TGTGCCAGCAGTGAAGCCGACAGGATCTATGGCTACACCTTC. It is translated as CASSEADRIYGYTF.

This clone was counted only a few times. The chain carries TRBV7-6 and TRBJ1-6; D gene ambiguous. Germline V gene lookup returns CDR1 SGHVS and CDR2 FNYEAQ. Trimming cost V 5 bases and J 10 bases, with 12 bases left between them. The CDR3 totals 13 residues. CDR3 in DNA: TGTGCCAGCAGCGATGACACGCTATCACCCCTCCACTTT. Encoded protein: CASSDDTLSPLHF.

The chain's CDR3 is CSAPERTEAFF. The CDR3 DNA reads as TGCAGTGCGCCGGAGAGAACTGAAGCTTTCTTT. The chain uses TRBV20-1 and TRBJ1-1, with D hard to call. Trimming pared 6 bases from V and 5 bases from J, leaving 10 bases between. The CDR3 totals 11 residues. Germline V CDR1 and CDR2: DFQATT, SNEGSKA (reference sequence).

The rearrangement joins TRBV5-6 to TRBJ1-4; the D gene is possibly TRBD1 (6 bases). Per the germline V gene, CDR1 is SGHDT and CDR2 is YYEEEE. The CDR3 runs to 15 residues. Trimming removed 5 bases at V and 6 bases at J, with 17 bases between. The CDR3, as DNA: TGTGCCAGCAGGATGGGGGGGCTTAAGGATGAAAAACTGTTTTTT. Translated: CASRMGGLKDEKLFF.

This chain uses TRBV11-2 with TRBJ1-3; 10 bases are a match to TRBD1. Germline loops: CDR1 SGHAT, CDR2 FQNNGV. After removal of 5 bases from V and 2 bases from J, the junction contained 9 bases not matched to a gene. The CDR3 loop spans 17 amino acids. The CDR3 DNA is TGTGCCAGCAGCCCCCGGACAGGGGGATCAGCTGGAAACACCATATATTTT. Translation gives CASSPRTGGSAGNTIYF.

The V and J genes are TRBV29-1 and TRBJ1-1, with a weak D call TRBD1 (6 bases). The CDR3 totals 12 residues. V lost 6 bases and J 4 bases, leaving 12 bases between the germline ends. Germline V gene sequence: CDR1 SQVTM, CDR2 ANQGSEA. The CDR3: CSVTKGGTEAFF. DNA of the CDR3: TGCAGCGTCACCAAAGGGGGCACTGAAGCTTTCTTT.

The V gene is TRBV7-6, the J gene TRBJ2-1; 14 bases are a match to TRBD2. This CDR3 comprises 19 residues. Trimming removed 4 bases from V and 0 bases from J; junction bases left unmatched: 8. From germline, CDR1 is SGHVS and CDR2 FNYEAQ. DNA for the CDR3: TGTGCCAGCAGCTCCGTACCCGGGACTAGCGGGGGCTCCTACAATGAGCAGTTCTTC. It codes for CASSSVPGTSGGSYNEQFF.

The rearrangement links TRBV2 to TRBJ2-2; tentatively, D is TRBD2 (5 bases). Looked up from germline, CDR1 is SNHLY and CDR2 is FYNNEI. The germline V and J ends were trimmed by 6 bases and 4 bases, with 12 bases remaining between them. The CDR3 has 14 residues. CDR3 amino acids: CASSPGRGTGELFF. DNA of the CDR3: TGTGCCAGCAGCCCCGGTCGGGGCACCGGGGAGCTGTTTTTT.

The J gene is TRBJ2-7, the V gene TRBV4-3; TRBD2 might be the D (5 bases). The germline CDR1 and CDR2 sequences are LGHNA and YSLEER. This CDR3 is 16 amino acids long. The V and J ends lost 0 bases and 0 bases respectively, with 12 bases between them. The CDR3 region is CASSQDAGSGSYEQYF. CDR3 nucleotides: TGCGCCAGCAGCCAAGATGCGGGTTCGGGCTCCTACGAGCAGTACTTC.

CDR3 sequence (DNA): TGTGCCAGTAGTATAGAAGGACTGACAGGGCCTAGCACAGATACGCAGTATTTT. Its protein product is CASSIEGLTGPSTDTQYF. This chain joins TRBV19 and TRBJ2-3; 7 positions match TRBD1. The CDR3 totals 18 residues. Germline V lookup: CDR1 LNHDA, CDR2 SQIVND (reference sequence). Unmatched junction bases numbered 9, after V lost 0 bases and J lost 0 bases.

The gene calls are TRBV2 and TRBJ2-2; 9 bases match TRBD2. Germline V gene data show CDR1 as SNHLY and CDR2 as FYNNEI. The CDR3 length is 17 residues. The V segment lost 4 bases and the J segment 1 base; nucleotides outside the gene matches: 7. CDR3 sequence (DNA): TGTGCCAGCAGTGGATCGTTACTAGCGGGGAACACCGGGGAGCTGTTTTTT. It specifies CASSGSLLAGNTGELFF.

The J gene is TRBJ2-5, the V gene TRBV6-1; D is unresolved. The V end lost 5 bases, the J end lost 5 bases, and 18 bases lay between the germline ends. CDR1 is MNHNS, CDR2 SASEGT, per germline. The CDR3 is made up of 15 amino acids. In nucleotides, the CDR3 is TGTGCCAGCAGTTGGGTCAAACTGGGCCGGGAGACCCAGTACTTC. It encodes CASSWVKLGRETQYF.

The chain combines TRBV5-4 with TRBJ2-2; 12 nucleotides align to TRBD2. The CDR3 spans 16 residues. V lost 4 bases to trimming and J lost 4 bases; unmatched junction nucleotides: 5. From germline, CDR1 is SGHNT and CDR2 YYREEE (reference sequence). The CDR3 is CASSVLAGGPTGELFF. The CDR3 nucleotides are TGTGCCAGCAGCGTTCTAGCGGGGGGGCCCACCGGGGAGCTGTTTTTT.

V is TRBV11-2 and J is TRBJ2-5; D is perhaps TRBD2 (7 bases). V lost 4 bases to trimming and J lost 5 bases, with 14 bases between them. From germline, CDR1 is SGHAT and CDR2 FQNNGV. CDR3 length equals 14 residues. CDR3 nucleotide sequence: TGTGCCAGCAGCTCCGTGGGGGGGCGGGAGACCCAGTACTTC. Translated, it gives CASSSVGGRETQYF.

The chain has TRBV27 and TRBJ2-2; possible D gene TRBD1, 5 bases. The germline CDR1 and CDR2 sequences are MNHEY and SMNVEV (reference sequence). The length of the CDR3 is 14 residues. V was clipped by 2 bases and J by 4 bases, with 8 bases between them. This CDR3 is CASSLGQGTGELFF. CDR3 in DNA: TGTGCCAGCAGTTTAGGGCAGGGCACCGGGGAGCTGTTTTTT.

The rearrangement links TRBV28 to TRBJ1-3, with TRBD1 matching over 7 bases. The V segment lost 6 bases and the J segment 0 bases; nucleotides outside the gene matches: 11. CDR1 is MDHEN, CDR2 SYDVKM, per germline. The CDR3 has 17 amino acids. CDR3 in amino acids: CASSLLGQSISGNTIYF. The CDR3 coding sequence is TGTGCCAGCAGCCTCTTGGGACAGAGTATCTCTGGAAACACCATATATTTT.

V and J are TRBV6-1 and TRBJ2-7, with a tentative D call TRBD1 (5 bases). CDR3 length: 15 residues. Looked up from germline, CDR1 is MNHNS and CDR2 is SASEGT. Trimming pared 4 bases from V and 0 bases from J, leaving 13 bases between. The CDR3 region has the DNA TGTGCCAGCAGTGGGGGAAAGGGGCACTCCTACGAGCAGTACTTC. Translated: CASSGGKGHSYEQYF.

The CDR3 nucleotides are TGTGCCAGCAGCCAAGATTTCCTTCGCTCTGGAAACACCATATATTTT. Translating gives CASSQDFLRSGNTIYF. The chain couples TRBV14 to TRBJ1-3; D is unresolved. The V gene lost 0 bases and the J gene lost 0 bases, with 9 bases spanning the gap. CDR1 and CDR2 from the germline V gene are SGHDN and FVKESK. CDR3 length: 16 residues.

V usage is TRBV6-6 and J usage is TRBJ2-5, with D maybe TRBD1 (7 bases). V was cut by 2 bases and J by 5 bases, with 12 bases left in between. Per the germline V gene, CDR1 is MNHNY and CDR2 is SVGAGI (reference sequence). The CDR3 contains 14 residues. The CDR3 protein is CASSYQGGGETQYF. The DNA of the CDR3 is TGTGCCAGCAGTTACCAGGGGGGTGGTGAGACCCAGTACTTC.